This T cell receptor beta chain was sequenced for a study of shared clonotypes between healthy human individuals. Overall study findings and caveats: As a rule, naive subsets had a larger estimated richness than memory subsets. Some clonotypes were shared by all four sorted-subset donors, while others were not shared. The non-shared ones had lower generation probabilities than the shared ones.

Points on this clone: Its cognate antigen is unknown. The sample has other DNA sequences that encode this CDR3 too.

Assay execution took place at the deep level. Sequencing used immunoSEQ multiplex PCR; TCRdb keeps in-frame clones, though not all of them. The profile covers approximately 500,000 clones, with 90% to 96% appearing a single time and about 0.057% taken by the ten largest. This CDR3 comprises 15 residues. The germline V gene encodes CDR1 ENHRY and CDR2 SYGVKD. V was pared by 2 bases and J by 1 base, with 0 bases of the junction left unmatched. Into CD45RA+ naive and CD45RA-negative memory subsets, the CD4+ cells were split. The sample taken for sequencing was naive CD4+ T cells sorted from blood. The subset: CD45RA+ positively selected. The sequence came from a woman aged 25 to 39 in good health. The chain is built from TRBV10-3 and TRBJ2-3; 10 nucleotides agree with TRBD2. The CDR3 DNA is TGTGCCATCAGTGAGACTAGCGGGGGCACAGATACGCAGTATTTT. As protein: CAISETSGGTDTQYF.